The 28 T cell receptor beta chains reported below all come from one sample, sequenced in a study of blood T cell repertoires in COVID-19. Profiled with immunoSEQ multiplex PCR; TCRdb holds only in-frame clones, not every one. The sample has 110,000 or so clones, 87% seen once. The source material was peripheral blood. Source of these receptors: a human donor in a cohort sampled during active COVID-19.

The rearrangement joins TRBV19 to TRBJ2-2, with 12 bases lining up with TRBD2. This CDR3 spans 18 amino acids. Germline values: CDR1 LNHDA, CDR2 SQIVND (reference sequence). The V and J ends lost 1 base and 0 bases, in that order; junction bases with no gene match: 3. The CDR3: CASSIVLAGGANTGELFF. In nucleotides, the CDR3 is TGTGCCAGTAGTATAGTACTAGCGGGGGGCGCGAACACCGGGGAGCTGTTTTTT.

The V and J genes are TRBV18 and TRBJ1-1; D is unresolved. Trimming removed 1 base at V and 3 bases at J, with 12 bases between. The germline gives CDR1 KGHSH, CDR2 LQKENI. CDR3 length: 15 residues. The CDR3: CASSPRITEHTEAFF. DNA of the CDR3: TGTGCCAGCTCACCACGAATTACAGAACACACTGAAGCTTTCTTT.

The rearrangement joins TRBV27 to TRBJ1-3; D is possibly TRBD1 (6 bases). V was trimmed by 2 bases and J by 2 bases, leaving 10 bases between them. This CDR3 spans 15 amino acids. CDR1 MNHEY and CDR2 SMNVEV come from the germline V gene (reference sequence). The CDR3 is CASSLGSGAGNTIYF. The DNA of the CDR3 is TGTGCCAGCAGTTTAGGGTCAGGGGCTGGAAACACCATATATTTT.

The rearrangement uses TRBV5-1 and TRBJ2-3; D perhaps matches TRBD2 (5 bases). From germline, CDR1 is SGHRS and CDR2 YFSETQ. CDR3 length: 15 amino acids. Trimming left V 0 bases short and J 2 bases short, with 10 bases between. CDR3 region: CASSLATLDTDTQYF. CDR3 DNA sequence: TGCGCCAGCAGCTTGGCCACACTAGACACAGATACGCAGTATTTT.

The chain combines TRBV19 with TRBJ1-1, with 9 bases fitting TRBD1. J lost 5 bases, V lost 5 bases, and 12 bases had no gene match. Looked up from germline, CDR1 is LNHDA and CDR2 is SQIVND (reference sequence). This CDR3 has 16 residues. For the CDR3, the DNA is TGTGCCAGTAGTCCCCAATCGGAGACAGGGGGGACTGAAGCTTTCTTT. Translated, it gives CASSPQSETGGTEAFF.

This clone has just one count. The genes are TRBV12-5 and TRBJ1-2, with D possibly being TRBD1 (6 bases). The CDR3 has 14 amino acids. Germline values: CDR1 LGHNT, CDR2 FRNRAP. V shed 4 bases and J shed 3 bases, with 12 bases lying between them. CDR3 in DNA: TGTGCTAGTGGTTCGGACAGTCGGGACTATGGCTACACCTTC. Amino acids: CASGSDSRDYGYTF.

This clone was seen a single time. This chain links TRBV18 with TRBJ2-3, with 8 nucleotides matching TRBD1. The germline V gene encodes CDR1 KGHSH and CDR2 LQKENI. The V segment lost 7 bases and the J segment 2 bases; nucleotides outside the gene matches: 11. The CDR3 loop spans 16 amino acids. The DNA of the CDR3 is TGTGCCAGCTTCCGATTTGAGACAGGGGACACAGATACGCAGTATTTT. This encodes CASFRFETGDTDTQYF.

This chain connects TRBV6-5 to TRBJ2-3, with unresolved D. V was clipped by 4 bases and J by 4 bases, with 9 bases between them. Germline-derived CDR1 and CDR2 are MNHEY and SVGAGI. There are 13 residues in the CDR3. The CDR3: CASSSTSSDTQYF. In DNA form, the CDR3 reads TGTGCCAGCAGTTCTACTTCCTCAGATACGCAGTATTTT.

This sequence joins TRBV6-6 and TRBJ2-7; D may be TRBD1 (6 bases). Germline values: CDR1 MNHNY, CDR2 SVGAGI (reference sequence). With 11 bases removed from V and 5 bases from J, the gap between germline ends came to 16 bases. This CDR3 comprises 12 residues. In nucleotides, the CDR3 is TGTGCCGCGACACAGGGTACCGACGAGCAGTACTTC. Protein sequence: CAATQGTDEQYF.

V and J are TRBV6-5 and TRBJ1-3; TRBD1 might be the D (5 bases). Looked up from germline, CDR1 is MNHEY and CDR2 is SVGAGI. Trimming stripped 4 bases from V and 4 bases from J, with 14 bases between. The CDR3 has 15 residues. The DNA of the CDR3 is TGTGCCAGCAGTTTCTCCCCGACAGCCGGAAACACCATATATTTT. Amino acid sequence: CASSFSPTAGNTIYF.

This CDR3 reads CASSFTGVDYGYTF. The CDR3 DNA reads TGTGCCAGCAGCTTCACAGGGGTCGACTATGGCTACACCTTC. This sequence joins TRBV7-9 and TRBJ1-2; TRBD1 matches at 7 bases. Germline trimming cut 3 bases from V and 3 bases from J; bases unmatched to any gene: 4. Germline V gene lookup returns CDR1 SEHNR and CDR2 FQNEAQ (reference sequence). The CDR3 sequence is 14 residues long.

V usage is TRBV6-2 or TRBV6-3 and J usage is TRBJ2-5, with 10 bases matching TRBD2. This CDR3 is built from 17 residues. CDR1 MNHEY and CDR2 SVGEGT come from the germline V gene. Unmatched junction bases numbered 10, after V lost 1 base and J lost 5 bases. The CDR3: CASSYFLAGVGTETQYF. In DNA form, the CDR3 reads TGTGCCAGCAGTTACTTCCTAGCGGGGGTCGGGACGGAGACCCAGTACTTC.

The genes are TRBV2 and TRBJ2-5; 9 bases are shared with TRBD2. CDR1 is SNHLY and CDR2 is FYNNEI in the germline V gene. V trimming: 1 base; J trimming: 4 bases; junction bases outside the gene matches: 4. This CDR3 region has 15 residues. The CDR3: CASSEGVAGVETQYF. The CDR3 nucleotides are TGTGCCAGCAGTGAAGGGGTAGCGGGAGTAGAGACCCAGTACTTC.

This clone was detected a few times. The rearrangement links TRBV7-8 to TRBJ1-6; the D is unclear. V was clipped by 5 bases and J by 2 bases, with 7 bases between them. CDR3 length equals 14 residues. Germline V lookup: CDR1 SGHVS, CDR2 FQNEAQ. CDR3 in amino acids: CASSTGTYNSPLHF. DNA of the CDR3: TGTGCCAGCAGCACCGGGACCTATAATTCACCCCTCCACTTT. The whole variable domain, filled in from reference TRBV7-8 and TRBJ1-6, reads GAGVSQSPRYKVAKRGQDVALRCDPISGHVSLFWYQQALGQGPEFLTYFQNEAQLDKSGLPSDRFFAERPEGSVSTLKIQRTQQEDSAVYLCASSTGTYNSPLHFGNGTRLTVT.

The genes are TRBV10-1 and TRBJ2-7; D is possibly TRBD1 (5 bases). The V end was cut by 5 bases, the J end by 3 bases, with 20 bases between. The CDR3 has 16 amino acids. The germline CDR1 and CDR2 sequences are WNHNN and SYGVQD (reference sequence). This CDR3 is CASSPVVGVRVYEQYF. The DNA of the CDR3 is TGCGCCAGCAGTCCAGTCGTAGGGGTCCGTGTCTACGAGCAGTACTTC.

CDR3 in amino acids: CASSKEGPGLAGAHEQYF. The CDR3 bases are TGTGCCAGCAGCAAAGAGGGACCGGGACTAGCGGGAGCCCACGAGCAGTACTTC. The genes are TRBV21-1 and TRBJ2-7; the table assigns TRBD2, which was not confirmed against the DNA. TRBV21-1 is given as a pseudogene. This CDR3 spans 18 amino acids.

V is TRBV24-1 and J is TRBJ1-5, with a possible D match to TRBD1 (6 bases). CDR1 is KGHDR and CDR2 is SFDVKD in the germline V gene. Trimming shortened V by 3 bases and J by 6 bases, and 17 bases separated the two germline ends. The CDR3 has 16 residues. The CDR3 sequence is CATSDPSGGASQPQHF. CDR3 in DNA: TGTGCCACCAGTGATCCGAGCGGGGGGGCCAGTCAGCCCCAGCATTTT.

The chain employs TRBV6-4 and TRBJ1-2, with D unresolved. The CDR3 totals 13 residues. V gave up 2 bases and J gave up 6 bases, with 10 bases separating them. Germline CDR1 is MRHNA and CDR2 is SNTAGT. The CDR3 DNA reads as TGTGCCAGCAGTGACGAGGGCGGCCATGGCTACACCTTC. It encodes CASSDEGGHGYTF.

The chain uses TRBV5-6 and TRBJ1-5; 8 bases are a match to TRBD1. This CDR3 has 16 amino acids. The V gene's germline CDR1 is SGHDT and CDR2 YYEEEE. Germline trimming cut 4 bases from V and 1 base from J; bases unmatched to any gene: 7. CDR3 sequence: CASSLGQGSSNQPQHF. In DNA form, the CDR3 reads TGTGCCAGCAGCCTAGGACAGGGCTCGAGCAATCAGCCCCAGCATTTT.

The chain joins TRBV5-1 to TRBJ1-1; 8 bases align to TRBD1. CDR1 and CDR2 (germline): SGHRS, YFSETQ. The J segment lost 1 base and the V segment lost 7 bases, leaving 9 bases of the junction unmatched. This CDR3 is built from 15 residues. For the CDR3, the DNA is TGCGCCAGCGGACCTACAGGGACAGGGAACACTGAAGCTTTCTTT. It encodes CASGPTGTGNTEAFF.

V is TRBV5-4 and J is TRBJ1-1; 7 bases match TRBD1. The CDR3 runs to 15 residues. The ends lost 4 bases at V and 1 base at J; junction bases unmatched: 7. Looked up from germline, CDR1 is SGHNT and CDR2 is YYREEE (reference sequence). The DNA for the CDR3 is TGTGCCAGCAGCACCCAGACAGGGTGGAACACTGAAGCTTTCTTT. This sequence encodes CASSTQTGWNTEAFF.

This clone was recorded once. The genes are TRBV5-5 and TRBJ2-5; the match to TRBD1 covers 8 bases. V lost 4 bases and J lost 4; bases outside the gene matches: 3. This CDR3 spans 13 amino acids. Germline loops: CDR1 SGHKS, CDR2 YYEKEE (reference sequence). As DNA, the CDR3 is TGTGCCAGCAGCACAGGGGGTCGAGAGACCCAGTACTTC. It codes for CASSTGGRETQYF.

Only one count was recorded for this clone. The chain is built from TRBV7-3 and TRBJ2-3; 7 nucleotides align to TRBD2. The CDR3 has 13 amino acids. The ends lost 5 bases at V and 5 bases at J; junction bases unmatched: 4. From germline, CDR1 is SGHTA and CDR2 FQGTGA. This CDR3 reads CASSQGLQDTQYF. CDR3 DNA sequence: TGTGCCAGCAGCCAGGGACTACAAGATACGCAGTATTTT.

The chain is built from TRBV20-1 and TRBJ1-2, with D possibly matching TRBD1 (5 bases). V lost 3 bases and J lost 4, with 15 bases in between. Germline V gene data show CDR1 as DFQATT and CDR2 as SNEGSKA (reference sequence). The CDR3 is 14 residues long. CDR3 bases: TGCAGTGCTAGTCAGGGCTCGGAGCGCTATGGCTACACCTTC. It translates to CSASQGSERYGYTF.

The chain has TRBV18 and TRBJ2-1; D perhaps matches TRBD1 (5 bases). The CDR3 spans 15 residues. Germline V CDR1 and CDR2: KGHSH, LQKENI. V was clipped by 3 bases and J by 4 bases, with 13 bases between them. CDR3 coding DNA: TGTGCCAGCTCACCGCAGGGTTCCCCTTACAATGAGCAGTTCTTC. Translation gives CASSPQGSPYNEQFF.

The chain couples TRBV7-6 to TRBJ1-1, with 10 bases lining up with TRBD1. The CDR3 loop spans 15 amino acids. Germline V gene lookup returns CDR1 SGHVS and CDR2 FNYEAQ. Losses at the gene ends were 1 base for V and 12 bases for J; bases not matched to a gene: 11. Written as DNA, the CDR3 is TGTGCCAGCAGCTTAGTAGGAGAGACAGGGGGCCAGCCTTTCTTT. Translation: CASSLVGETGGQPFF. The entire variable domain, with the rest obtained from reference TRBV7-6 and TRBJ1-1, is as follows: GAGVSQSPRYKVTKRGQDVALRCDPISGHVSLYWYRQALGQGPEFLTYFNYEAQQDKSGLPNDRFSAERPEGSISTLTIQRTEQRDSAMYRCASSLVGETGGQPFFGQGTRLTVV.

This sequence joins TRBV3-1 (or the pseudogene TRBV3-2) and TRBJ2-1, with TRBD1 matching over 7 bases. Trimming cost V 4 bases and J 0 bases; bases outside gene matches: 9. CDR3 size: 17 residues. Germline V gene sequence: CDR1 LGHDT, CDR2 YNNKEL (reference sequence). DNA for the CDR3: TGTGCCAGCAGCCCAGCCCCAGGGGGTATCTCCTACAATGAGCAGTTCTTC. Protein sequence: CASSPAPGGISYNEQFF.

The chain carries TRBV3-1 (or the pseudogene TRBV3-2) and TRBJ1-2; 7 nucleotides agree with TRBD1. Germline lookup yields CDR1 LGHDT and CDR2 YNNKEL (reference sequence). Losses at the gene ends were 5 bases for V and 8 bases for J; bases not matched to a gene: 14. This CDR3 is 15 amino acids long. DNA for the CDR3: TGTGCCAGCAGCGAGAGAACAGGGGCCGCTAGGGGCTACACCTTC. It is translated as CASSERTGAARGYTF.